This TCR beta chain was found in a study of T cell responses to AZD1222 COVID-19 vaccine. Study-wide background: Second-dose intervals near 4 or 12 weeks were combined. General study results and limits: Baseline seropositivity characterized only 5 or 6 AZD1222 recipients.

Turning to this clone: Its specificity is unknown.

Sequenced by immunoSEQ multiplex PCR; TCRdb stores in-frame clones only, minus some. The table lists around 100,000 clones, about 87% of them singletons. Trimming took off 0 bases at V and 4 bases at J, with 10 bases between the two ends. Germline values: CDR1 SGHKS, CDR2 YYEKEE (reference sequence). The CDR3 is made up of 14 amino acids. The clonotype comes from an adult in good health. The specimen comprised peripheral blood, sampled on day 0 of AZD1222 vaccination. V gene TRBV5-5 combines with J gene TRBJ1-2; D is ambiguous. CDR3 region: CASSLDPGPYGYTF. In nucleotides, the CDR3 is TGTGCCAGCAGCTTGGACCCGGGTCCCTATGGCTACACCTTC.